This T cell receptor beta chain was identified in a study of blood T cell repertoires in COVID-19. Study as a whole: From T cells, B-cell-depleted T cells, or PBMCs came the material, which was cDNA or gDNA.

Some clones are missing from TCRdb's copy, which holds only in-frame ones; the method was immunoSEQ multiplex PCR. Among around 190,000 clones, about 88% were seen once, and the ten largest hold over 15%. The V segment lost 4 bases and the J segment 6 bases; nucleotides outside the gene matches: 16. Germline CDR1 is MRHNA and CDR2 is SNTAGT. This CDR3 spans 17 amino acids. The chain employs TRBV6-4 and TRBJ2-3; 7 positions agree with TRBD2. Sequenced input: peripheral blood. The source of this sequence is a man aged 50-60 years with COVID-19, enrolled during active disease. The CDR3 reads CASSVSPTGGGMDTQYF. The CDR3 nucleotides read TGTGCCAGCAGTGTCTCCCCTACTGGGGGAGGGATGGATACGCAGTATTTT.